The rows below give T cell receptor beta chains drawn from one sample of a study of pediatric ulcerative colitis. The table came from immunoSEQ multiplex PCR; TCRdb's copy has only in-frame clones and leaves some out. The profile shows around 64,000 clones, about three quarters of them singletons. The sample was blood. These receptors came from a boy between 10 and 17 years old with moderate ulcerative colitis. CDR3s include the opening cysteine and the closing phenylalanine or tryptophan.

j_call: TRBJ1-2
v_call: TRBV10-1
cdr3_aa: CASAGGGSYGYTF

j_call: TRBJ1-1
v_call: TRBV7-9
cdr3_aa: CASSFRLEGTEAFF

j_call: TRBJ1-6
v_call: TRBV11-2
cdr3_aa: CASSLDRGSPLHF

j_call: TRBJ2-7
v_call: TRBV5-6
cdr3_aa: CASSLDRDEQYF

j_call: TRBJ1-2
v_call: TRBV5-4
cdr3_aa: CAGGQGANFNYGYTF

j_call: TRBJ2-1
v_call: TRBV11-3
cdr3_aa: CASSLARTDNEQFF

j_call: TRBJ1-6
v_call: TRBV5-1
cdr3_aa: CASSKQGTLDPNNSPLHF

j_call: TRBJ2-7
v_call: TRBV29-1
cdr3_aa: CSVRDRGIGYEQYF

j_call: TRBJ2-4
v_call: TRBV9
cdr3_aa: CASSVWSSSGGLAKNIQYF

j_call: TRBJ2-3
v_call: TRBV5-6
cdr3_aa: CASSLERAALNPQYF

j_call: TRBJ1-1
v_call: TRBV7-2
cdr3_aa: CASTLDRGTEAFF

j_call: TRBJ1-5
v_call: TRBV7-8
cdr3_aa: CASSLGINRDGQPQHF

j_call: TRBJ1-4
v_call: TRBV7-2
cdr3_aa: CASSPRDRGFEKLFF

j_call: TRBJ2-3
v_call: TRBV7-8
cdr3_aa: CASSLFGGVIKTDTQYF

j_call: TRBJ2-7
v_call: TRBV2
cdr3_aa: CASSLRQGVEEQYF

j_call: TRBJ1-1
v_call: TRBV7-9
cdr3_aa: CASSLAGTGTNTEAFF

j_call: TRBJ2-3
v_call: TRBV4-1
cdr3_aa: CASRPGAAAGYTDTQYF